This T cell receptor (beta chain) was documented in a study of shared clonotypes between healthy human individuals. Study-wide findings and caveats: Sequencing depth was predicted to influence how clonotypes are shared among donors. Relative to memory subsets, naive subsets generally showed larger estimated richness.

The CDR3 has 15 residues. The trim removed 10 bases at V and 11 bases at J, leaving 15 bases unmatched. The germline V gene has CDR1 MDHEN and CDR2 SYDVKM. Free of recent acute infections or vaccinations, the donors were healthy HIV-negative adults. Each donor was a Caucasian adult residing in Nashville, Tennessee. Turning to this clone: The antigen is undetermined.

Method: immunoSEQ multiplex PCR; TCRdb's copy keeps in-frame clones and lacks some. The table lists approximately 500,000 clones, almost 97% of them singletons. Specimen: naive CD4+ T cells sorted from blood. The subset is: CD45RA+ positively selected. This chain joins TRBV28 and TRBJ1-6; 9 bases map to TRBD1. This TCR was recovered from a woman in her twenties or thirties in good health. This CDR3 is CATNPRGQGDPPLHF. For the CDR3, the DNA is TGTGCCACAAACCCCAGGGGACAGGGTGATCCACCCCTCCACTTT.